This TCR beta chain stems from a study of glioma-infiltrating T cells after dendritic cell vaccination. Study overall: Patients had newly diagnosed or recurrent glioblastoma and received dendritic cell vaccines.

Study-level findings and limits: The cohort had few patients with full blood and tumor sets.

V shed 3 bases, J shed 4 bases, and the junction held 2 bases outside the gene matches. In germline, CDR1 is SGHNT, CDR2 YYREEE (reference sequence). CDR3 length: 13 amino acids. In the case of this clone: The antigen is unknown.

This table comes from immunoSEQ multiplex PCR, and its TCRdb copy is limited to in-frame clones, with some not included. This table has tens of thousands of clones, about 83% appearing once. The rearrangement uses TRBV5-4 and TRBJ2-3, with TRBD2 matching over 7 bases. Specimen: blood, collected before dendritic cell vaccination. This clonotype was obtained from a human donor with glioblastoma. CDR3 amino acids: CASSWDYSDTQYF. The CDR3 bases are TGTGCCAGCAGCTGGGACTATTCAGATACGCAGTATTTT.